Below, 30 T cell receptor beta chains from the same sample are listed, as sequenced in a study of blood T cell repertoires in COVID-19. Some clones are missing from TCRdb's copy, which holds only in-frame ones; the method was immunoSEQ multiplex PCR. The sample gives more than 100,000 clones, around 87% of which show up once; roughly 30% is in the top ten. The sequencing sample was made of peripheral blood. The receptors derive from a woman between 65 and 79 years old with acute or convalescent COVID-19.

This rearrangement joins TRBV5-8 to TRBJ1-6; 7 bases agree with TRBD1. Germline V gene lookup returns CDR1 SGHTS and CDR2 YDEGEE. The V segment lost 1 base and the J segment 9 bases; nucleotides outside the gene matches: 4. This CDR3 spans 14 amino acids. Written as DNA, the CDR3 is TGTGCCAGCAGCTTGAGAGGGGGCGGTTCACCCCTCCACTTT. It is translated as CASSLRGGGSPLHF.

CDR3: CASSVKAGNTIYF. Here the CDR3 DNA reads TGTGCCAGCAGCGTCAAAGCAGGAAACACCATATATTTT. The chain links TRBV9 to TRBJ1-3; D gene uncertain. This CDR3 has 13 residues. Trimming stripped 2 bases from V and 4 bases from J, with 7 bases between. Germline V gene data show CDR1 as SGDLS and CDR2 as YYNGEE.

J is TRBJ1-3 and V is TRBV13, with D perhaps TRBD1 (5 bases). The V gene lost 5 bases and the J gene lost 4 bases, with 12 bases spanning the gap. The germline V gene encodes CDR1 PRHDT and CDR2 FYEKMQ (reference sequence). This CDR3 contains 14 residues. This CDR3 reads CASSQQGIGNTIYF. DNA for the CDR3: TGTGCCAGCAGCCAGCAGGGAATAGGAAACACCATATATTTT.

V usage is TRBV4-1 and J usage is TRBJ1-1; perhaps TRBD1 as D (5 bases). The CDR3 is 13 amino acids. The germline V gene encodes CDR1 MGHRA and CDR2 YSYEKL. The germline V and J ends were trimmed by 4 bases and 1 base, with 7 bases remaining between them. The chain's CDR3 is CASSRTGNTEAFF. CDR3 bases: TGCGCCAGCAGCCGTACAGGGAACACTGAAGCTTTCTTT.

This chain's CDR3 is CASSLVGQMVDTQYF. The CDR3, as DNA: TGCGCCAGCAGCTTGGTTGGGCAAATGGTAGATACGCAGTATTTT. This chain links TRBV5-1 with TRBJ2-3; D gene unclear. V lost 0 bases and J 5 bases, leaving 13 bases between the germline ends. Germline CDR1 SGHRS, CDR2 YFSETQ. The CDR3 runs 15 residues.

The rearrangement uses TRBV20-1 and TRBJ1-2; no clear D. CDR3 length: 11 amino acids. Trimming shortened V by 3 bases and J by 5 bases, and 7 bases separated the two germline ends. The germline CDR1 and CDR2 sequences are DFQATT and SNEGSKA (reference sequence). The CDR3 loop reads CSARSRYGYTF. CDR3 bases: TGCAGTGCTAGGTCTCGTTATGGCTACACCTTC.

The V call is TRBV7-9, the J call TRBJ1-4; maybe TRBD1 (6 bases). The CDR3 covers 14 residues. Looked up from germline, CDR1 is SEHNR and CDR2 is FQNEAQ (reference sequence). V was clipped by 5 bases and J by 5 bases, with 12 bases between them. CDR3 in amino acids: CASSQTGLNEKLFF. The CDR3 DNA is TGTGCCAGCAGCCAAACAGGGTTGAATGAAAAACTGTTTTTT.

The J gene is TRBJ1-5, the V gene TRBV7-2, with D hard to call. Trimming removed 3 bases at V and 0 bases at J, with 9 bases between. CDR3 length: 15 amino acids. Germline lookup yields CDR1 SGHTA and CDR2 FQGNSA. The chain's CDR3 is CASSFGSNSNQPQHF. The CDR3 nucleotides read TGTGCCAGCAGCTTTGGCTCGAATAGCAATCAGCCCCAGCATTTT.

The genes are TRBV19 and TRBJ1-5; 8 bases are a match to TRBD1. Per germline, CDR1 LNHDA and CDR2 SQIVND (reference sequence). This CDR3 spans 16 amino acids. V was clipped by 1 base and J by 1 base; unmatched bases: 3. The CDR3 loop reads CASSIAGGESNQPQHF. In DNA form, the CDR3 reads TGTGCCAGTAGTATAGCAGGGGGCGAGAGCAATCAGCCCCAGCATTTT.

V is TRBV18 and J is TRBJ1-1; TRBD1 is a possible D gene (6 bases). With 2 bases removed from V and 4 bases from J, the gap between germline ends came to 11 bases. The CDR3 contains 14 residues. Germline CDR1 reads KGHSH; CDR2 reads LQKENI. The CDR3 is CASSPGGASTEAFF. The CDR3, as DNA: TGTGCCAGCTCACCAGGGGGGGCTAGCACTGAAGCTTTCTTT.

The chain uses TRBV28 and TRBJ1-5, with 7 bases that match TRBD1. Trimming removed 5 bases from V and 3 bases from J; junction bases left unmatched: 7. The CDR3 consists of 15 residues. The germline V gene encodes CDR1 MDHEN and CDR2 SYDVKM. As DNA, the CDR3 is TGTGCCAGCAGTGTCCAGGGGGACCTCAATCAGCCCCAGCATTTT. It encodes CASSVQGDLNQPQHF.

The sample holds one count of this clone. The chain is built from TRBV6-6 and TRBJ2-6; TRBD1 might be the D (5 bases). In germline, CDR1 is MNHNY, CDR2 SVGAGI (reference sequence). V lost 5 bases and J lost 0, with 20 bases in between. The CDR3 covers 19 residues. The CDR3 loop reads CASSQRRGEEVSGANVLTF. CDR3 nucleotides: TGTGCCAGCAGTCAAAGAAGGGGCGAAGAAGTCTCTGGGGCCAACGTCCTGACTTTC.

CDR3 nucleotides: TGTGCCAGCCAAATAGGGGGCGCTGGTGGCTACACCTTC. Residues: CASQIGGAGGYTF. V usage is TRBV19 and J usage is TRBJ1-2; 7 bases are shared with TRBD1. Germline trimming cut 9 bases from V and 7 bases from J; bases unmatched to any gene: 11. The CDR3 length is 13 residues. Germline V gene sequence: CDR1 LNHDA, CDR2 SQIVND (reference sequence).

The chain employs TRBV24-1 and TRBJ2-1; possible D gene TRBD1, 6 bases. Looked up from germline, CDR1 is KGHDR and CDR2 is SFDVKD. CDR3 length: 12 amino acids. V dropped 11 bases and J dropped 10 bases, with 17 bases sitting between them. This chain's CDR3 is CAIAGVLQEQFF. In DNA, the CDR3 is TGTGCCATCGCAGGGGTACTACAAGAGCAGTTCTTC.

The chain couples TRBV15 to TRBJ1-3; D unresolved. Trimming cost V 8 bases and J 4 bases, with 12 bases left between them. The germline gives CDR1 LNHNV, CDR2 YYDKDF (reference sequence). CDR3 length: 13 residues. The CDR3 loop reads CATGRKSGNTIYF. CDR3 bases: TGTGCCACCGGGCGAAAATCAGGAAACACCATATATTTT.

The rearrangement joins TRBV28 to TRBJ1-1; 7 nucleotides align to TRBD1. The trim removed 7 bases at V and 0 bases at J, leaving 8 bases unmatched. The CDR3 runs 15 residues. The germline CDR1 and CDR2 sequences are MDHEN and SYDVKM. The CDR3 loop reads CASTSGTAMNTEAFF. The CDR3, as DNA: TGTGCCAGCACCTCTGGGACAGCTATGAACACTGAAGCTTTCTTT. The whole variable domain, filled in from reference TRBV28 and TRBJ1-1, reads DVKVTQSSRYLVKRTGEKVFLECVQDMDHENMFWYRQDPGLGLRLIYFSYDVKMKEKGDIPEGYSVSREKKERFSLILESASTNQTSMYLCASTSGTAMNTEAFFGQGTRLTVV.

The rearrangement uses TRBV19 and TRBJ1-6, with TRBD1 matching 7 bases. V lost 5 bases, J lost 9 bases, and 13 bases stayed unmatched. The CDR3 is made up of 16 amino acids. From germline, CDR1 is LNHDA and CDR2 SQIVND (reference sequence). The CDR3 DNA reads as TGTGCCAGTAGTTCCGCGACAGGGACGTTTGCTTCACCCCTCCACTTT. This codes for CASSSATGTFASPLHF.

This chain joins TRBV7-9 and TRBJ1-2; D may be TRBD1 (5 bases). This CDR3 comprises 14 residues. Trimming cost V 2 bases and J 9 bases, with 16 bases left between them. CDR1 is SEHNR and CDR2 is FQNEAQ in the germline V gene (reference sequence). Here the CDR3 DNA reads TGTGCCAGCAGCTTAAATTTCGAGACAGAAAGCTACACCTTC. Its translation: CASSLNFETESYTF.

This chain uses TRBV19 with TRBJ1-6, with 7 bases lining up with TRBD1. Germline values: CDR1 LNHDA, CDR2 SQIVND (reference sequence). CDR3 length: 14 amino acids. The junction had 9 bases not matched to a gene; V was cut back by 7 bases and J by 9 bases. The CDR3 bases are TGTGCCAGTACCGCCGGGACAGCAGCTTCACCCCTCCACTTT. Translated, it gives CASTAGTAASPLHF.

The rearrangement uses TRBV7-9 and TRBJ1-2; a possible D gene is TRBD1 (6 bases). V lost 4 bases, J lost 6 bases, and 9 bases lay in between. This CDR3 is 12 amino acids long. Germline CDR1 SEHNR, CDR2 FQNEAQ (reference sequence). The CDR3: CASSSHRDGYTF. In DNA, the CDR3 is TGTGCCAGCAGCTCACACAGGGATGGCTACACCTTC.

The chain combines TRBV6-5 with TRBJ1-2; 10 nucleotides match TRBD1. There are 15 residues in the CDR3. The junction had 15 bases not matched to a gene; V was cut back by 4 bases and J by 13 bases. CDR1 MNHEY and CDR2 SVGAGI come from the germline V gene. CDR3 in amino acids: CASSSSGGQGRNFTF. The CDR3 nucleotides read TGTGCCAGCAGTTCCTCCGGGGGACAGGGGCGCAATTTCACCTTC.

This sequence joins TRBV5-5 and TRBJ1-2, with TRBD1 matching 7 bases. CDR3 size: 14 residues. The junction had 7 bases not matched to a gene; V was cut back by 4 bases and J by 4 bases. CDR1 SGHKS and CDR2 YYEKEE come from the germline V gene (reference sequence). The CDR3 protein is CASSRQGLAYGYTF. CDR3 bases: TGTGCCAGCAGCCGACAGGGCCTGGCCTATGGCTACACCTTC.

The chain links TRBV5-1 to TRBJ2-1; tentative D call: TRBD1 (6 bases). V lost 4 bases, J lost 6 bases, and 20 bases lay in between. The CDR3 contains 16 residues. CDR1 is SGHRS, CDR2 YFSETQ, per germline. For the CDR3, the DNA is TGCGCCAGCAGCCCTTTCAGGGGCGATACGTCCAATGAGCAGTTCTTC. It is translated as CASSPFRGDTSNEQFF. Supplemented by reference TRBV5-1 and TRBJ2-1, the full variable domain reads KAGVTQTPRYLIKTRGQQVTLSCSPISGHRSVSWYQQTPGQGLQFLFEYFSETQRNKGNFPGRFSGRQFSNSRSEMNVSTLELGDSALYLCASSPFRGDTSNEQFFGPGTRLTVL.

The chain carries TRBV3-1 (or the pseudogene TRBV3-2) and TRBJ1-3; D remains unclear. Germline CDR1 and CDR2: LGHDT and YNNKEL (reference sequence). CDR3 length equals 14 residues. Deletions cut 0 bases from V and 7 bases from J, with 10 bases between. Written as DNA, the CDR3 is TGTGCCAGCAGCCAAGATTGGGTGAGGAACACCATATATTTT. It translates to CASSQDWVRNTIYF.

The chain couples TRBV6-5 to TRBJ2-5; the match to TRBD1 covers 7 bases. The CDR3 consists of 15 residues. The junction had 7 bases not matched to a gene; V was cut back by 5 bases and J by 1 base. Germline V gives CDR1 MNHEY, CDR2 SVGAGI. For the CDR3, the DNA is TGTGCCAGCAGTCCCCTCGGGGACAGCCAAGAGACCCAGTACTTC. Its translation is CASSPLGDSQETQYF.

The chain has TRBV3-1 (or the pseudogene TRBV3-2) and TRBJ2-5; D possibly corresponds to TRBD2 (5 bases). Germline values: CDR1 LGHDT, CDR2 YNNKEL (reference sequence). This CDR3 comprises 15 residues. Trimming removed 1 base from V and 0 bases from J, with 9 bases in between. The CDR3 nucleotides read TGTGCCAGCAGCCAAGGTCTGGACTACCAAGAGACCCAGTACTTC. It yields the protein CASSQGLDYQETQYF.

The rearrangement joins TRBV4-1 to TRBJ1-1, with 7 nucleotides matching TRBD1. The V gene end was trimmed by 2 bases and the J gene end by 0 bases; junction bases not matched to a gene: 9. The germline V gene has CDR1 MGHRA and CDR2 YSYEKL. This CDR3 region has 17 residues. This CDR3 is CASSQSSTGDMNTEAFF. In DNA form, the CDR3 reads TGCGCCAGCAGCCAATCGAGCACAGGGGACATGAACACTGAAGCTTTCTTT.

The chain has TRBV28 and TRBJ1-5; D gene unclear. V was pared by 6 bases and J by 4 bases, with 13 bases between. There are 14 residues in the CDR3. CDR1 and CDR2 from the germline V gene are MDHEN and SYDVKM. CDR3 in amino acids: CASRGPAGNQPQHF. The DNA for the CDR3 is TGTGCCAGCAGGGGCCCAGCGGGGAATCAGCCCCAGCATTTT.

The genes are TRBV5-1 and TRBJ1-3; D unclear. Germline loops: CDR1 SGHRS, CDR2 YFSETQ. Trimming stripped 0 bases from V and 0 bases from J, with 13 bases between. This CDR3 is 17 amino acids long. The DNA of the CDR3 is TGCGCCAGCAGCTTGGGTTTTCCGGAGAGCTCTGGAAACACCATATATTTT. Translating gives CASSLGFPESSGNTIYF.

V and J are TRBV24-1 and TRBJ2-5, with 7 bases aligning to TRBD1. In germline, CDR1 is KGHDR, CDR2 SFDVKD. J gave up 4 bases and V 3 bases, and 7 bases lay outside the gene matches. This CDR3 spans 15 amino acids. The DNA of the CDR3 is TGTGCCACCAGTGATGCTAGGGGGCCGGGAGAGACCCAGTACTTC. Its protein product is CATSDARGPGETQYF.